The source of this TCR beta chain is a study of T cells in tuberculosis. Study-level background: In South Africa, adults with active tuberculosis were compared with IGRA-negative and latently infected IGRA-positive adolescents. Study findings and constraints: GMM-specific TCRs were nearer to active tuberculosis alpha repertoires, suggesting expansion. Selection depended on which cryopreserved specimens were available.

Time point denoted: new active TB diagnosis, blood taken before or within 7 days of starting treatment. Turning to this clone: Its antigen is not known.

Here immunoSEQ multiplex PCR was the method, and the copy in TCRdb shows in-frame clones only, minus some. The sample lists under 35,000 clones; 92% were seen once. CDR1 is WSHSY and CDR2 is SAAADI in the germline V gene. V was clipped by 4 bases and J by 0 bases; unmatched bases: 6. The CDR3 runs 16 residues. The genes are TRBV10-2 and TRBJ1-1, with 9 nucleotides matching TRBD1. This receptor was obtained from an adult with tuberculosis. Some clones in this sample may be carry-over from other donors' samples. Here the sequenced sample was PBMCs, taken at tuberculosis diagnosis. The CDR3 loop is CASSGTGAGMNTEAFF. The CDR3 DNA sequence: TGCGCCAGCAGTGGGACAGGGGCGGGGATGAACACTGAAGCTTTCTTT.